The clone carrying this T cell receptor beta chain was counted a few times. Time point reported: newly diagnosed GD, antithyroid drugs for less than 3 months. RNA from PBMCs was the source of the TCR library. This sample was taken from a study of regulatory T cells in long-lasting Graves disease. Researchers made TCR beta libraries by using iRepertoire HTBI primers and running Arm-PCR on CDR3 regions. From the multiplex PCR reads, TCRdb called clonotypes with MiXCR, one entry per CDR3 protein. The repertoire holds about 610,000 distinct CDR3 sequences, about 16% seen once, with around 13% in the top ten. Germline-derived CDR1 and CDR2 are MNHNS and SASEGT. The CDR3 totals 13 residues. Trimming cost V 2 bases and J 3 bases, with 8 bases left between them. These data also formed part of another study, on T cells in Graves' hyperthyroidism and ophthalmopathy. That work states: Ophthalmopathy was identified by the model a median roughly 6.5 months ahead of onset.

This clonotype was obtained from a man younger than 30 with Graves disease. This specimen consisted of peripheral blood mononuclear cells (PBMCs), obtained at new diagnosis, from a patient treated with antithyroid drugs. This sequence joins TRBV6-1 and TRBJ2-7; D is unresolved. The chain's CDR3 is CASSEQTIYEQYF. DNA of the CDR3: TGTGCCAGCAGTGAACAGACCATCTACGAGCAGTACTTC.